This TCR beta chain was retrieved from a study of cytomegalovirus exposure and HLA in healthy donors. Study-wide results and caveats: In the 95 to 150 validation repertoires, just under 95% of cluster scores exceeded 0, per a later analysis. Associated with cytomegalovirus, according to the listing, were some 180 TCR beta chains. While the bulk of TCR sequences proved rare, some public TCRs turned up in many donors.

The data were produced by immunoSEQ multiplex PCR, yet TCRdb's version contains in-frame clones alone and is incomplete. The table records about 360,000 clones, roughly 85% of them present only once. Details on this clone: Its target is unknown.

Sequences were obtained from PBMCs. The TCR originated in a woman aged 18-30 years in good health and CMV-seronegative.

This CDR3 is CASSPIAGDTQTQYF. The CDR3 region has the DNA TGTGCCAGCTCACCCATAGCGGGAGACACTCAAACGCAGTATTTT. This chain connects TRBV18 to TRBJ2-3; 9 bases align to TRBD2. V trimming: 3 bases; J trimming: 9 bases; junction bases outside the gene matches: 10. The CDR3 totals 15 residues. Germline CDR1 and CDR2: KGHSH and LQKENI.